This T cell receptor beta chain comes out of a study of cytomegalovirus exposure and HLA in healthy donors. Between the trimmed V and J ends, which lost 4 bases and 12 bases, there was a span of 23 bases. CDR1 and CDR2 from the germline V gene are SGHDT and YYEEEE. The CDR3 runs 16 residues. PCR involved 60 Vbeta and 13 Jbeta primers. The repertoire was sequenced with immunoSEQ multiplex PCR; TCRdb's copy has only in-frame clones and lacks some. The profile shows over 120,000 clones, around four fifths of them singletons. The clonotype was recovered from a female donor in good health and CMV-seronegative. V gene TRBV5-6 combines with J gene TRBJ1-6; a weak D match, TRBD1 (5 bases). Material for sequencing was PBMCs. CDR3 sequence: CASSADRPLAGGPLHF. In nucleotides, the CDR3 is TGTGCCAGCAGCGCCGACAGACCGCTGGCGGGGGGACCCCTCCACTTT.